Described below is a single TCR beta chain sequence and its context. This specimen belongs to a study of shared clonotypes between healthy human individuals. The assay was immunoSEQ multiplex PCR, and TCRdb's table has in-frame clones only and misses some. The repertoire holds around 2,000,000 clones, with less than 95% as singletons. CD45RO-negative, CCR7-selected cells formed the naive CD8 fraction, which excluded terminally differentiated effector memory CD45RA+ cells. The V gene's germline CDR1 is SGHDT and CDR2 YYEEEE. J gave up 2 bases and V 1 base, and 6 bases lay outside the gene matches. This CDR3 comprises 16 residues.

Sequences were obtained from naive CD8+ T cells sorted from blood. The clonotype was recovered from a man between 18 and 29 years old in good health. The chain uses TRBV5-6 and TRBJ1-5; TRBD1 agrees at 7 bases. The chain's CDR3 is CASSLSPTGGNQPQHF. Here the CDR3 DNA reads TGTGCCAGCAGCTTGTCGCCCACAGGGGGCAATCAGCCCCAGCATTTT. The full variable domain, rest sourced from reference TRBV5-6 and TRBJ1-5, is DAGVTQSPTHLIKTRGQQVTLRCSPKSGHDTVSWYQQALGQGPQFIFQYYEEEERQRGNFPDRFSGHQFPNYSSELNVNALLLGDSALYLCASSLSPTGGNQPQHFGDGTRLSIL.